This T cell receptor (beta chain) was profiled in a study of T cell repertoires in cytomegalovirus infection. Whole-study context: Matching HLA type and CMV infection were both indicated by public TCR beta signatures. The study's findings and limits: Ex vivo responses were dominated by HLA-C-restricted CMV-specific TCR beta clonotypes. Summed frequency of shared TCR beta families picked out CMV carriers who also had the relevant HLA.

V gave up 4 bases and J gave up 7 bases, with 10 bases separating them. The CDR3 sequence is 12 residues long. CDR1 and CDR2 from the germline V gene are SEHNR and FQNEAQ (reference sequence). This clonotype showed up just a few times. Its antigen remains unidentified. Via MiXCR, TCRdb re-called the reads, giving one row per CDR3 protein. The sample consists of roughly 500,000 distinct CDR3 sequences, 15% to 20% of them appearing once. Input material: CD8+ T cells from PBMCs. The chain employs TRBV7-9 and TRBJ1-2; D not certain. The origin of this receptor is a human donor in good health (CMV status not recorded). Some clones in this sample may be carry-over from other donors' samples. For the CDR3, the DNA is TGTGCCAGCAGCTCCGGACTGTTTGGCTACACCTTC. It is translated as CASSSGLFGYTF.